This T cell receptor beta chain came from a study of shared clonotypes between healthy human individuals. Across the whole study: Sampling drew on donors who were a couple of women and a few men aged 18 to 49. General study results and limits: Rarefaction showed sorted-subset sequencing was incomplete despite large depth. Sampling covered blood only; tissue repertoires likely differ. A handful of donors shared around 5.2% of their naive CD4 clonotypes.

As concerns this clone: Its antigen is undetermined.

Sequenced by immunoSEQ multiplex PCR; TCRdb stores in-frame clones only, minus some. The repertoire includes some 1,600,000 clones, approximately 98% of them detected once, and roughly 0.42% sits in the top ten. The sequence was obtained from a man younger than 40 in good health. Sample: naive CD4+ T cells sorted from blood. The subset: CD45RA+ positively selected.

CDR3 sequence: CASSLNIGGSGVETQYF. Here the CDR3 DNA reads TGTGCCAGCAGCTTGAATATTGGCGGGAGTGGGGTCGAGACCCAGTACTTC. This chain uses TRBV5-4 with TRBJ2-5; 7 bases are shared with TRBD2. This CDR3 is 17 amino acids long. CDR1 is SGHNT and CDR2 is YYREEE in the germline V gene (reference sequence). The trim removed 1 base at V and 5 bases at J, leaving 14 bases unmatched.